These 10 T cell receptor beta chains share one sample of origin, sequenced in a study of control samples from healthy donors and cancer patients. The protocol was immunoSEQ multiplex PCR, while the TCRdb copy is restricted to in-frame clones and leaves out a portion. The data contain around 140,000 clones, approximately 93% of them singletons. Sequenced sample: blood. These receptors were collected from a young man in good health.

The chain joins TRBV11-2 to TRBJ2-7; D gene uncertain. The CDR3 length is 11 residues. Germline V gene sequence: CDR1 SGHAT, CDR2 FQNNGV. V gave up 5 bases and J gave up 2 bases, with 4 bases separating them. CDR3 bases: TGTGCCAGCAGCGGGACCTACGAGCAGTACTTC. Protein: CASSGTYEQYF.

The rearrangement links TRBV21-1 to TRBJ1-2; the D call in the table, TRBD1, was not verified against the DNA. TRBV21-1 is noted as a pseudogene. The CDR3 covers 21 residues. Written as DNA, the CDR3 is TGTGCCAGCAGCACCCGACAGGGCAGCCTTATAGAACATTCAAATTCTTATGGCTACACCTTC. Protein sequence: CASSTRQGSLIEHSNSYGYTF.

The J gene is TRBJ1-1, the V gene TRBV27; no reliable D call. This CDR3 region has 16 residues. Trimming took 4 bases from V and 1 from J, leaving 16 bases between them. Germline V gene lookup returns CDR1 MNHEY and CDR2 SMNVEV (reference sequence). The CDR3 coding sequence is TGTGCCAGCAGTTGGGAGGCGGAGGCAGGGAACACTGAAGCTTTCTTT. It codes for CASSWEAEAGNTEAFF.

The V call is TRBV11-2, the J call TRBJ1-2; D is uncertain. Germline loops: CDR1 SGHAT, CDR2 FQNNGV. The V and J ends lost 1 base and 4 bases respectively, with 13 bases between them. CDR3 length: 15 residues. CDR3 sequence reads: CASSLVVAWSYGYTF. CDR3 DNA: TGTGCCAGCAGCTTAGTGGTGGCGTGGAGCTATGGCTACACCTTC.

CDR3 DNA sequence: TGTGCCAGCAGCTTAGCTAGCGGGAGGTGGAATGAGCAGTTCTTC. Encoded protein: CASSLASGRWNEQFF. This chain links TRBV5-4 with TRBJ2-1; 11 bases fit TRBD2. Losses at the gene ends were 2 bases for V and 7 bases for J; bases not matched to a gene: 5. The CDR3 runs 15 residues. Germline loops: CDR1 SGHNT, CDR2 YYREEE (reference sequence).

This chain connects TRBV29-1 to TRBJ2-7; D is undetermined. V shed 4 bases and J shed 4 bases, with 14 bases lying between them. In germline, CDR1 is SQVTM, CDR2 ANQGSEA. The CDR3 has 13 residues. This CDR3 reads CSVAIGLAYEQYF. CDR3 in DNA: TGCAGCGTTGCTATTGGGTTGGCTTACGAGCAGTACTTC.

This chain joins TRBV5-8 and TRBJ2-2; D is undetermined. Trimming pared 2 bases from V and 4 bases from J, leaving 12 bases between. The CDR3 contains 15 residues. Germline-derived CDR1 and CDR2 are SGHTS and YDEGEE. This CDR3 reads CASSFTKGGTGELFF. CDR3 bases: TGTGCCAGCAGCTTCACGAAGGGTGGCACCGGGGAGCTGTTTTTT. Using reference TRBV5-8 and TRBJ2-2 for the parts outside the CDR3, the full variable domain is EAGVTQSPTHLIKTRGQQATLRCSPISGHTSVYWYQQALGLGLQFLLWYDEGEERNRGNFPPRFSGRQFPNYSSELNVNALELEDSALYLCASSFTKGGTGELFFGEGSRLTVL.

The chain employs TRBV19 and TRBJ2-7; 9 nucleotides line up with TRBD2. From germline, CDR1 is LNHDA and CDR2 SQIVND (reference sequence). The CDR3 is made up of 17 amino acids. J lost 5 bases, V lost 3 bases, and 14 bases had no gene match. The CDR3 loop is CASSIRMSSGSSHEQYF. The DNA of the CDR3 is TGTGCCAGTAGTATCCGGATGAGTAGCGGGAGTTCCCACGAGCAGTACTTC.

This chain links TRBV30 with TRBJ2-7; 10 bases fit TRBD1. Germline CDR1 and CDR2: GTSNPN and SVGIG (reference sequence). After removal of 2 bases from V and 6 bases from J, the junction contained 4 bases not matched to a gene. This CDR3 is 13 amino acids long. CDR3 loop: CAWSYRTGGEQYF. The DNA for the CDR3 is TGTGCCTGGAGTTATAGGACAGGGGGCGAGCAGTACTTC.

In DNA, the CDR3 is TGTGCCAGTAGTATAGTTTTGGGGACAGACCAAGAGACCCAGTACTTC. As protein: CASSIVLGTDQETQYF. The chain carries TRBV19 and TRBJ2-5; 7 nucleotides line up with TRBD1. The CDR3 is 16 residues long. Looked up from germline, CDR1 is LNHDA and CDR2 is SQIVND (reference sequence). Trimming took 1 base from V and 0 from J; bases not matched to a gene: 5.